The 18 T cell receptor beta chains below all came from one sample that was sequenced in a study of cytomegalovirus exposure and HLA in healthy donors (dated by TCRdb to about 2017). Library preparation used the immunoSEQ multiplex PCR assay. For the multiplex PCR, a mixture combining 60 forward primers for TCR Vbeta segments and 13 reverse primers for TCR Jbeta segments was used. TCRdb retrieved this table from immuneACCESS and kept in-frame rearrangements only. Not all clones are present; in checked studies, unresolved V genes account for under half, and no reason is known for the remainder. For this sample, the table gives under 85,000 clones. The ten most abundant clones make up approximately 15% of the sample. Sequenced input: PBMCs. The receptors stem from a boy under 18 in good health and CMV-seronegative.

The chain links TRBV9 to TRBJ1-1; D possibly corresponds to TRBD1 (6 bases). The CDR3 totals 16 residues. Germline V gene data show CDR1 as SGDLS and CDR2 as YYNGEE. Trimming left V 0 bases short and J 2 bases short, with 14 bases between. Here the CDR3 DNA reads TGTGCCAGCAGCGTAGGCTACAGGGCGTTCAACACTGAAGCTTTCTTT. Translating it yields CASSVGYRAFNTEAFF.

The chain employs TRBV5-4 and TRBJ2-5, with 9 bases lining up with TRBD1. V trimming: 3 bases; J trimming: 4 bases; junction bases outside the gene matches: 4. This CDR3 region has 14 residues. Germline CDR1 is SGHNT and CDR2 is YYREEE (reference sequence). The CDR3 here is CASSSQGASETQYF. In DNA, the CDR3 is TGTGCCAGCAGCTCACAGGGGGCATCAGAGACCCAGTACTTC.

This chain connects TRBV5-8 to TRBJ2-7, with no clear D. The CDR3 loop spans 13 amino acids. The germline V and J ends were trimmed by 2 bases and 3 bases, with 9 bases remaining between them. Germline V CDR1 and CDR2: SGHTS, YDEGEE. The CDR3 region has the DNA TGTGCCAGCAGCTTCACCGCAGACTACGAGCAGTACTTC. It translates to CASSFTADYEQYF. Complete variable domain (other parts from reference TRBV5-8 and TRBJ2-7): EAGVTQSPTHLIKTRGQQATLRCSPISGHTSVYWYQQALGLGLQFLLWYDEGEERNRGNFPPRFSGRQFPNYSSELNVNALELEDSALYLCASSFTADYEQYFGPGTRLTVT.

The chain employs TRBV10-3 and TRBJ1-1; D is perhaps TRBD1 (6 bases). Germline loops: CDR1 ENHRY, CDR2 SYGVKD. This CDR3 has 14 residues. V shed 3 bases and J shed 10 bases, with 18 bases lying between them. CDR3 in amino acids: CAISEQGRKERAFF. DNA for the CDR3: TGTGCCATCAGTGAACAGGGACGGAAGGAACGAGCTTTCTTT.

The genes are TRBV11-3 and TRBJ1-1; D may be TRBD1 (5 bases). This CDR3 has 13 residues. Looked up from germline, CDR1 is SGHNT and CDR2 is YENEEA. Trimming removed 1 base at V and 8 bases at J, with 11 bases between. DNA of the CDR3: TGTGCCAGCAGCTTAGGGCAGGGAACCGAAGCTTTCTTT. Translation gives CASSLGQGTEAFF.

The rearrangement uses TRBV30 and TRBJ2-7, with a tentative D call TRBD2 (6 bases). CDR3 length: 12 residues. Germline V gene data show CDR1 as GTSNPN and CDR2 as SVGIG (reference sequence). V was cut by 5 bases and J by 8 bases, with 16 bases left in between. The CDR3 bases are TGTGCCTGGGAGCTGCGGGGCGACAAGCAGTACTTC. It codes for CAWELRGDKQYF.

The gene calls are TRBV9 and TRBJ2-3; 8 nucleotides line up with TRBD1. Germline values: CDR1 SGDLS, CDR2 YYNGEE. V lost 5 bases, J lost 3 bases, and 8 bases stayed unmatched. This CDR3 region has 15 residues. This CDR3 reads CASSVYRGLTDTQYF. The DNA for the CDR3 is TGTGCCAGCAGTGTTTACAGGGGGTTGACAGATACGCAGTATTTT.

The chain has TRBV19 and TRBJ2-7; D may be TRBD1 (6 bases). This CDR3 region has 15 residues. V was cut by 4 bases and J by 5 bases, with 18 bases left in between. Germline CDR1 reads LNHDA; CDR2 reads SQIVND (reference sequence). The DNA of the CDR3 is TGTGCCAGTAGTACTCACCCCGGGACACAAAACGAGCAGTACTTC. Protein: CASSTHPGTQNEQYF.

Here the CDR3 reads CASSYSARGEQPQHF. The CDR3, as DNA: TGTGCCAGCAGTTACTCCGCAAGGGGCGAGCAGCCCCAGCATTTT. The chain recombines TRBV6-5 with TRBJ1-5; a weak D match, TRBD1 (5 bases). This CDR3 is 15 amino acids long. Trimming took off 0 bases at V and 7 bases at J, with 13 bases between the two ends. Germline values: CDR1 MNHEY, CDR2 SVGAGI.

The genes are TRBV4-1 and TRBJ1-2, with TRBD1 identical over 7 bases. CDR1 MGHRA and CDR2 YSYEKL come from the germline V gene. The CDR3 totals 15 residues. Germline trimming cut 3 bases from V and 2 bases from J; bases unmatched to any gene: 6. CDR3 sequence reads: CASSQAGTVNYGYTF. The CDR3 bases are TGCGCCAGCAGCCAGGCCGGGACAGTAAACTATGGCTACACCTTC.

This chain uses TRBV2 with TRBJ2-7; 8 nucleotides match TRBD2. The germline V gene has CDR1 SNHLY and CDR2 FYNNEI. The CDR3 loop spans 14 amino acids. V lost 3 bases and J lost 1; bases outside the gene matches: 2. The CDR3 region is CASSEAGGSYEQYF. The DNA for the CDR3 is TGTGCCAGCAGTGAGGCGGGAGGATCCTACGAGCAGTACTTC.

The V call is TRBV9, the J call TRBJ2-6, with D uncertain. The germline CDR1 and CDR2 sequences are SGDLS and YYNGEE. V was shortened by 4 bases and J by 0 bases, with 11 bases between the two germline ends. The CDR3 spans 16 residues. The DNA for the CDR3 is TGTGCCAGCAGCCCCACGGGTTTCTCTGGGGCCAACGTCCTGACTTTC. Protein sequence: CASSPTGFSGANVLTF. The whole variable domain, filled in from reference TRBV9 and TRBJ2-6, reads DSGVTQTPKHLITATGQRVTLRCSPRSGDLSVYWYQQSLDQGLQFLIQYYNGEERAKGNILERFSAQQFPDLHSELNLSSLELGDSALYFCASSPTGFSGANVLTFGAGSRLTVL.

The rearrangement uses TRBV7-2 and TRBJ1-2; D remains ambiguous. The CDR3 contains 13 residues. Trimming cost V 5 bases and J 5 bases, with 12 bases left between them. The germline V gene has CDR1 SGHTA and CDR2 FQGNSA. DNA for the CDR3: TGTGCCAGCAGCCCCGGGATCCTTTATGGCTACACCTTC. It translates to CASSPGILYGYTF.

The CDR3 DNA sequence: TGTGCCAGCAGCCAATTGAGGGAGGGAAAACTGTTTTTT. It specifies CASSQLREGKLFF. The genes are TRBV7-9 and TRBJ1-4; unclear D gene. The CDR3 loop spans 13 amino acids. Germline CDR1 SEHNR, CDR2 FQNEAQ (reference sequence). V lost 5 bases and J 10 bases, leaving 14 bases between the germline ends.

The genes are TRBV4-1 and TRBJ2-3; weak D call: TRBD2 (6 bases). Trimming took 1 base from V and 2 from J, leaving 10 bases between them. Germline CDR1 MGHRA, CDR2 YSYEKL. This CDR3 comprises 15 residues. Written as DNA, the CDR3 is TGCGCCAGCAGCCAAGGGACTACCAACACAGATACGCAGTATTTT. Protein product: CASSQGTTNTDTQYF.

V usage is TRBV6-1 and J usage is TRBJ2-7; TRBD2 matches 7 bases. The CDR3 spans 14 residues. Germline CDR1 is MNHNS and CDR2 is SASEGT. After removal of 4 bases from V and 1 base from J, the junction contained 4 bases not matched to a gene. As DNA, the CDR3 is TGTGCCAGCAGTGGGGGAGGGCAGTCCTACGAGCAGTACTTC. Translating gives CASSGGGQSYEQYF.

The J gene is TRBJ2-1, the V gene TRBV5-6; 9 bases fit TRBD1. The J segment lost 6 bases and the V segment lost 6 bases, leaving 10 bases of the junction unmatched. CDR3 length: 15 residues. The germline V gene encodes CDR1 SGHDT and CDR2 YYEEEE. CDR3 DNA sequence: TGTGCCAGCACCTTTTTAGGACAGGGGAGCAATGAGCAGTTCTTC. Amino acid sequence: CASTFLGQGSNEQFF.

The CDR3 here is CASSSLLQQGALGTDTQYF. The CDR3 DNA reads as TGTGCCAGCAGCTCCCTACTGCAACAGGGGGCCCTAGGTACAGATACGCAGTATTTT. The chain is built from TRBV9 and TRBJ2-3; the match to TRBD1 covers 9 bases. This CDR3 contains 19 residues. With V trimmed by 4 bases and J by 3 bases, 18 bases remained unmatched. Germline V CDR1 and CDR2: SGDLS, YYNGEE.